This T cell receptor (beta chain) was identified in a study of blood T cell repertoires in COVID-19 (dated by TCRdb to 2020 to 2022). Study-level background: Samples from collaborators originated in the United States, Italy and Spain and spanned both the acute and convalescent phases of COVID-19. The prospective study material was composed of cDNA or gDNA derived from T cells, B-cell-depleted T cells, or PBMCs. The dataset comprised deeply sampled blood TCRbeta repertoires from subjects exposed to, actively infected with, or recovered from COVID-19. The repertoires were released in a freely available public database intended as a resource for research on the immune response to SARS-CoV-2. The samples were drawn from the first 160 participants of the ongoing ImmuneRACE study and from over 950 subjects provided by 6 global collaborators. A de-identified subject ID, COVID-19 status, age in years and sex were almost always included in the sample metadata. Where available, HLA class I and class II types were taken from metadata supplied by the sample provider and were not determined by assay-based typing. Points the paper makes about the study in general: How much clinical and demographic metadata was included differed by source and by participant, and the metadata was provided uncurated.

The collaborating institutions used their own protocols to collect whole blood in K2EDTA tubes. For TCRbeta analysis, collaborators shipped samples in one of three forms: frozen whole blood, isolated PBMCs, or DNA extracted from either of those sample types. Turning to this clone: The antigen it binds to is not known. Nothing much larger sits one base from this clone, and base qualities are not available.

Trimming at the junction amounts to 10 bases on V and 0 bases on J, and the germline ends lie 4 bases apart. The germline V gene (reference sequence) provides CDR1 LNHDA and CDR2 SQIVND. The CDR3 numbers 11 residues from cysteine through phenylalanine. CDR3 DNA only is kept here, 33 bases in frame from base 1. The immunoSEQ Assay, a bias-controlled multiplex PCR, was used to amplify TCRbeta CDR3 regions from genomic DNA. The source study handled its data this way. The number of nucleated cells in each sample was estimated from the amplification of reference gene primers within the assay. To quantify the absolute abundance of each unique TCRbeta CDR3 rearrangement, sequence reads were collapsed and filtered. For each sample, productive Simpson clonality was calculated by taking the square root of Simpson's diversity index across productive rearrangements. In TCRdb, the immuneACCESS table is reduced to in-frame sequences with V and J assigned. These tables do not hold every clone; where another copy was compared, an unresolved V gene accounts for under half, and the others remain unexplained. The DNA was the basis for D and trimming; V, J and clone size are from that table. The sample has approximately 130,000 clones on record, about 85% of them singletons. The top ten constitute 3.5% to 4.5% of the sample.

Material for sequencing was peripheral blood. The chain joins TRBV19 to TRBJ2-1; no D gene is confidently identified. The TCR originated in a man in his 60s with acute or convalescent COVID-19. The CDR3 loop reads CATVSYNEQFF. The DNA sequence is given as TGTGCCACGGTCTCCTACAATGAGCAGTTCTTC.